The 32 T cell receptor beta chains below were found in one sample sequenced in a study of blood T cell repertoires in COVID-19. TCRdb's copy holds only in-frame clones and misses some; the assay was immunoSEQ multiplex PCR. The sample includes 80,000 or so clones, over 65% of them seen just once. The sample consisted of peripheral blood. Every receptor here comes from a man aged 50 to 59 with active or convalescent COVID-19.

This chain connects TRBV7-9 to TRBJ2-7; a possible D gene is TRBD1 (5 bases). The CDR3 covers 13 residues. With 4 bases removed from V and 4 bases from J, the gap between germline ends came to 11 bases. CDR1 is SEHNR and CDR2 is FQNEAQ in the germline V gene (reference sequence). This chain's CDR3 is CASSSHRKYEQYF. DNA for the CDR3: TGTGCCAGCAGCTCCCACAGGAAATACGAGCAGTACTTC. The full variable domain, its missing parts supplied by reference TRBV7-9 and TRBJ2-7, is DTGVSQNPRHKITKRGQNVTFRCDPISEHNRLYWYRQTLGQGPEFLTYFQNEAQLEKSRLLSDRFSAERPKGSFSTLEIQRTEQGDSAMYLCASSSHRKYEQYFGPGTRLTVT.

The chain's CDR3 is CASTLRGSSTDTQYF. The CDR3 DNA reads TGTGCCAGCACCCTACGCGGGTCGAGCACAGATACGCAGTATTTT. The V call is TRBV6-1, the J call TRBJ2-3, with D possibly TRBD2 on 5 matching bases. V lost 7 bases to trimming and J lost 0 bases, with 14 bases between them. Germline V gene sequence: CDR1 MNHNS, CDR2 SASEGT. This CDR3 is built from 15 residues.

The V gene is TRBV6-6, the J gene TRBJ1-3; D may be TRBD1 (6 bases). Germline V lookup: CDR1 MNHNY, CDR2 SVGAGI (reference sequence). This CDR3 is built from 13 residues. V lost 2 bases and J 7 bases, leaving 9 bases between the germline ends. CDR3 loop: CASSYIRGNTIYF. The CDR3 nucleotides read TGTGCCAGCAGTTACATCAGGGGCAACACCATATATTTT.

This clone showed up just once. The rearrangement joins TRBV18 to TRBJ1-5; TRBD1 matches at 9 bases. Per the germline V gene, CDR1 is KGHSH and CDR2 is LQKENI. Trimming removed 0 bases from V and 6 bases from J; junction bases left unmatched: 9. This CDR3 spans 17 amino acids. The CDR3 spells CASSPPGGDRARQPQHF. In nucleotides, the CDR3 is TGTGCCAGCTCACCACCGGGAGGGGACAGGGCTCGTCAGCCCCAGCATTTT.

This rearrangement joins TRBV19 to TRBJ2-1; D may be TRBD1 (6 bases). The germline gives CDR1 LNHDA, CDR2 SQIVND (reference sequence). The V end lost 5 bases, the J end lost 4 bases, and 21 bases lay between the germline ends. CDR3 size: 17 residues. The CDR3 sequence is CASSPTGLTGYYNEQFF. In DNA form, the CDR3 reads TGTGCCAGTAGTCCCACAGGGCTTACCGGATATTACAATGAGCAGTTCTTC.

The chain carries TRBV5-6 and TRBJ2-1; 7 nucleotides line up with TRBD2. CDR3 length equals 15 residues. Germline assignment: CDR1 SGHDT and CDR2 YYEEEE. Losses at the gene ends were 6 bases for V and 3 bases for J; bases not matched to a gene: 9. The CDR3 sequence is CASTVQAGDYNEQFF. The CDR3 DNA reads as TGTGCCAGCACCGTTCAGGCGGGGGACTACAATGAGCAGTTCTTC. The full variable domain, in which reference TRBV5-6 and TRBJ2-1 provide the parts outside the CDR3, is DAGVTQSPTHLIKTRGQQVTLRCSPKSGHDTVSWYQQALGQGPQFIFQYYEEEERQRGNFPDRFSGHQFPNYSSELNVNALLLGDSALYLCASTVQAGDYNEQFFGPGTRLTVL.

The rearrangement joins TRBV7-2 to TRBJ2-3; 11 bases fit TRBD2. Germline CDR1 and CDR2: SGHTA and FQGNSA. Losses at the gene ends were 7 bases for V and 0 bases for J; bases not matched to a gene: 12. The CDR3 runs to 18 residues. CDR3 coding DNA: TGTGCCAGCACCGACGGGGTGGGACTAGCGGCTAGCACAGATACGCAGTATTTT. Translated: CASTDGVGLAASTDTQYF. The full variable domain, with the rest looked up from reference TRBV7-2 and TRBJ2-3, is GAGVSQSPSNKVTEKGKDVELRCDPISGHTALYWYRQSLGQGLEFLIYFQGNSAPDKSGLPSDRFSAERTGGSVSTLTIQRTQQEDSAVYLCASTDGVGLAASTDTQYFGPGTRLTVL.

In DNA, the CDR3 is TGTGCCAGCAGCTTCGGGACTAGCGGTCCGAACACCGGGGAGCTGTTTTTT. This gives the protein CASSFGTSGPNTGELFF. This chain connects TRBV9 to TRBJ2-2, with 11 bases lining up with TRBD2. This CDR3 has 17 residues. The germline V gene encodes CDR1 SGDLS and CDR2 YYNGEE. V shed 4 bases and J 0 bases; nucleotides not matched to a gene: 5.

The chain couples TRBV6-6 to TRBJ1-4; 7 nucleotides agree with TRBD1. Per the germline V gene, CDR1 is MNHNY and CDR2 is SVGAGI (reference sequence). Trimming at V came to 7 bases and at J to 3 bases, leaving 5 bases not matched to a gene. There are 14 residues in the CDR3. This CDR3 is CASIGDRANEKLFF. The CDR3 DNA reads TGTGCCAGCATTGGAGACAGGGCTAATGAAAAACTGTTTTTT.

As regards this clone: One junction end does not reproduce the germline sequence, and a read error may be involved. This chain links TRBV11-2 with TRBJ2-7; D unresolved. Germline-derived CDR1 and CDR2 are SGHAT and FQNNGV. The CDR3 has 12 residues. CDR3 in DNA: TGTGCCAGCAGCATAGAGTACTACGAGCAGTACTTC. Translated: CASSIEYYEQYF.

The rearrangement uses TRBV10-3 and TRBJ2-1, with 11 bases that match TRBD2. The CDR3 sequence is 14 residues long. Germline CDR1 and CDR2: ENHRY and SYGVKD. J lost 6 bases, V lost 7 bases, and 5 bases had no gene match. The CDR3 nucleotides are TGTGCCATCACCCCTAGCGGGGGGACCAATGAGCAGTTCTTC. This gives the protein CAITPSGGTNEQFF.

This rearrangement joins TRBV9 to TRBJ2-1, with 12 bases lining up with TRBD2. CDR1 SGDLS and CDR2 YYNGEE come from the germline V gene. CDR3 length: 15 residues. V was pared by 6 bases and J by 10 bases, with 11 bases of the junction left unmatched. The CDR3 DNA sequence: TGTGCCAGCACCCTGGCTAGCGGGGGGGCGTACGAGCAGTTCTTC. Protein: CASTLASGGAYEQFF.

This clone has a handful of counts. The V call is TRBV6-6, the J call TRBJ2-3; D remains ambiguous. The germline V gene has CDR1 MNHNY and CDR2 SVGAGI (reference sequence). The length of the CDR3 is 16 residues. V was clipped by 2 bases and J by 6 bases, with 18 bases between them. CDR3 DNA sequence: TGTGCCAGCAGTTACCCGACTTCGACCTCTTCCGATACGCAGTATTTT. This translates into CASSYPTSTSSDTQYF.

V is TRBV2 and J is TRBJ2-1; the D is unclear. V lost 10 bases, J lost 2 bases, and 6 bases lay in between. Looked up from germline, CDR1 is SNHLY and CDR2 is FYNNEI. CDR3 length: 11 residues. For the CDR3, the DNA is TGTGCCACGACACCCTACAATGAGCAGTTCTTC. This gives the protein CATTPYNEQFF.

This clone has just one count. The chain is built from TRBV12-5 and TRBJ1-3; D not resolved. V shed 2 bases and J shed 0 bases, with 5 bases lying between them. This CDR3 is built from 14 residues. In germline, CDR1 is LGHNT, CDR2 FRNRAP. The CDR3 loop reads CASGLPGSGNTIYF. In DNA, the CDR3 is TGTGCTAGTGGTTTGCCGGGCTCTGGAAACACCATATATTTT.

The chain is built from TRBV6-2 or TRBV6-3 and TRBJ2-5, with D hard to call. Trimming pared 5 bases from V and 5 bases from J, leaving 12 bases between. Germline V gives CDR1 MNHEY, CDR2 SVGEGT. The length of the CDR3 is 13 residues. In DNA, the CDR3 is TGTGCCAGCAGTCCACTCGATTTCGAGACCCAGTACTTC. This codes for CASSPLDFETQYF.

CDR3 DNA: TGCGCCAGCAGCCCCCAACGTCTATCCATGCCTGAGGAGCAGTACTTC. Protein product: CASSPQRLSMPEEQYF. The chain couples TRBV4-3 to TRBJ2-7; D is undetermined. V lost 4 bases to trimming and J lost 7 bases, with 23 bases between them. The CDR3 is made up of 16 amino acids. The germline V gene encodes CDR1 LGHNA and CDR2 YSLEER.

This chain uses TRBV6-5 with TRBJ1-1, with 7 bases fitting TRBD1. The CDR3 sequence is 13 residues long. V was clipped by 7 bases and J by 8 bases; unmatched bases: 10. In germline, CDR1 is MNHEY, CDR2 SVGAGI. The CDR3 region has the DNA TGTGCCAGCACCAACCCAGGGGGATGGGAAGCTTTCTTT. Amino acid sequence: CASTNPGGWEAFF.

The V call is TRBV6-2 or TRBV6-3, the J call TRBJ1-5; D is ambiguous. Germline CDR1 is MNHEY and CDR2 is SVGEGT. CDR3 length: 16 amino acids. V lost 0 bases, J lost 1 base, and 10 bases lay in between. The CDR3: CASSYSTFGSNQPQHF. In DNA form, the CDR3 reads TGTGCCAGCAGTTACTCGACTTTCGGGAGCAATCAGCCCCAGCATTTT.

V and J are TRBV12-3 or TRBV12-4 and TRBJ2-1; 9 bases are shared with TRBD2. The ends lost 6 bases at V and 12 bases at J; junction bases unmatched: 6. This CDR3 is built from 12 residues. CDR3 in amino acids: CASSYGLAMQFF. CDR3 bases: TGTGCCAGCAGCTACGGACTAGCGATGCAGTTCTTC.

The chain uses TRBV18 and TRBJ2-5; D is ambiguous. The CDR3 totals 11 residues. From germline, CDR1 is KGHSH and CDR2 LQKENI. The V and J ends lost 6 bases and 7 bases respectively, with 9 bases between them. The CDR3 DNA reads TGTGCCAGCTCCCCCGGTGTGACCCAGTACTTC. Protein sequence: CASSPGVTQYF.

This clone was counted between two and nine times. The V call is TRBV19, the J call TRBJ1-5; 9 bases are a match to TRBD1. There are 16 residues in the CDR3. Losses at the gene ends were 3 bases for V and 6 bases for J; bases not matched to a gene: 9. The germline gives CDR1 LNHDA, CDR2 SQIVND (reference sequence). DNA for the CDR3: TGTGCCAGTAGTATGGTAACTACAGGGGGCGGTCAGCCCCAGCATTTT. Translated, it gives CASSMVTTGGGQPQHF.

This chain links TRBV6-5 with TRBJ1-2; 8 nucleotides line up with TRBD1. Germline V gives CDR1 MNHEY, CDR2 SVGAGI. V trimming: 7 bases; J trimming: 7 bases; junction bases outside the gene matches: 8. The CDR3 contains 13 residues. CDR3 in amino acids: CASTGQGSGGYTF. The DNA of the CDR3 is TGTGCCAGCACCGGACAGGGTTCGGGTGGCTACACCTTC.

This clone came up a few times. The chain couples TRBV10-3 to TRBJ1-1; D gene unclear. The V gene lost 4 bases and the J gene lost 4 bases, with 4 bases spanning the gap. This CDR3 has 11 residues. CDR1 is ENHRY, CDR2 SYGVKD, per germline. The chain's CDR3 is CAISAGTEAFF. Written as DNA, the CDR3 is TGTGCCATCAGTGCGGGCACTGAAGCTTTCTTT.

The chain combines TRBV3-1 (or the pseudogene TRBV3-2) with TRBJ2-5; D is perhaps TRBD2 (5 bases). CDR3 size: 13 residues. Germline V gives CDR1 LGHDT, CDR2 YNNKEL (reference sequence). V was clipped by 0 bases and J by 14 bases, with 16 bases between them. The CDR3 loop is CASSQDRGLEGYF. The CDR3 DNA follows: TGTGCCAGCAGCCAAGACCGGGGATTAGAGGGCTACTTC.

J is TRBJ1-1 and V is TRBV5-4; D is unclear. The CDR3 consists of 13 residues. Germline-derived CDR1 and CDR2 are SGHNT and YYREEE (reference sequence). Trimming removed 0 bases from V and 10 bases from J, with 13 bases in between. CDR3 residues: CASSLEPHRGAFF. The CDR3 bases are TGTGCCAGCAGCTTGGAACCCCACCGGGGAGCTTTCTTT.

The chain carries TRBV7-6 and TRBJ1-6; the match to TRBD1 covers 7 bases. V lost 4 bases to trimming and J lost 8 bases; unmatched junction nucleotides: 8. This CDR3 spans 15 amino acids. Germline assignment: CDR1 SGHVS and CDR2 FNYEAQ. The CDR3 loop is CASSYQQGIDSPLHF. The CDR3, as DNA: TGTGCCAGCAGCTATCAACAGGGGATTGATTCACCCCTCCACTTT.

The V and J genes are TRBV2 and TRBJ2-3; 10 bases match TRBD2. The CDR3 is 16 residues long. Trimming at V came to 3 bases and at J to 7 bases, leaving 10 bases not matched to a gene. Germline-derived CDR1 and CDR2 are SNHLY and FYNNEI. This CDR3 is CASSDGMASGGNTQYF. DNA for the CDR3: TGTGCCAGCAGTGACGGGATGGCTAGCGGGGGTAATACGCAGTATTTT.

This rearrangement joins TRBV6-5 to TRBJ1-2; D gene uncertain. Deletions cut 9 bases from V and 7 bases from J, with 18 bases between. This CDR3 spans 13 amino acids. Germline-derived CDR1 and CDR2 are MNHEY and SVGAGI. The CDR3 DNA is TGTGCCAGTCTTAGAGCGGGTTCAGGTGGCTACACCTTC. Its translation is CASLRAGSGGYTF.

V is TRBV5-1 and J is TRBJ1-1; the D is unclear. Trimming cost V 0 bases and J 1 base, with 4 bases left between them. The CDR3 spans 13 residues. Germline V gene data show CDR1 as SGHRS and CDR2 as YFSETQ. CDR3: CASSLDTNTEAFF. As DNA, the CDR3 is TGCGCCAGCAGCTTGGACACGAACACTGAAGCTTTCTTT.

This clone was detected only a few times. The chain combines TRBV6-5 with TRBJ2-2; maybe TRBD2 (6 bases). The CDR3 runs 15 residues. The germline V and J ends were trimmed by 6 bases and 3 bases, with 14 bases remaining between them. The V gene's germline CDR1 is MNHEY and CDR2 SVGAGI. The CDR3 nucleotides read TGTGCCAGCAGACCCGGGACTTCTTACACCGGGGAGCTGTTTTTT. Translation: CASRPGTSYTGELFF.

This clone came up a few times. V usage is TRBV30 and J usage is TRBJ1-2, with D maybe TRBD1 (6 bases). Trimming removed 0 bases from V and 6 bases from J, with 14 bases in between. Germline CDR1 reads GTSNPN; CDR2 reads SVGIG (reference sequence). The CDR3 is 14 amino acids. The CDR3 is CAWSVRVQGDGYTF. The CDR3 DNA follows: TGTGCCTGGAGTGTACGGGTACAGGGTGATGGCTACACCTTC.